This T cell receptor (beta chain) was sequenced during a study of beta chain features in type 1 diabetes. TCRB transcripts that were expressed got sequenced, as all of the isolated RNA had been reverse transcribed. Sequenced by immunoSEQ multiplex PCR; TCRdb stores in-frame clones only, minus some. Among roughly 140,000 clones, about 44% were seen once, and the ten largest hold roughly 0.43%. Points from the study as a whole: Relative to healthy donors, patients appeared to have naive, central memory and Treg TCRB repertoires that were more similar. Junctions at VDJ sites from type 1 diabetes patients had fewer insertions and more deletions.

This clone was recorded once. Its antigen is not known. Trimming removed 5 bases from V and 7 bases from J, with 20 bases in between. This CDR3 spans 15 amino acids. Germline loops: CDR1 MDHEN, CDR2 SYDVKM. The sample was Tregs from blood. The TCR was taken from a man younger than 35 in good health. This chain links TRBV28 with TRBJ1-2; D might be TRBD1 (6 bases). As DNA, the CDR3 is TGTGCCAGCAGTCATAGGACAGTCGGGCGGCGTGGCTACACCTTC. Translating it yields CASSHRTVGRRGYTF.